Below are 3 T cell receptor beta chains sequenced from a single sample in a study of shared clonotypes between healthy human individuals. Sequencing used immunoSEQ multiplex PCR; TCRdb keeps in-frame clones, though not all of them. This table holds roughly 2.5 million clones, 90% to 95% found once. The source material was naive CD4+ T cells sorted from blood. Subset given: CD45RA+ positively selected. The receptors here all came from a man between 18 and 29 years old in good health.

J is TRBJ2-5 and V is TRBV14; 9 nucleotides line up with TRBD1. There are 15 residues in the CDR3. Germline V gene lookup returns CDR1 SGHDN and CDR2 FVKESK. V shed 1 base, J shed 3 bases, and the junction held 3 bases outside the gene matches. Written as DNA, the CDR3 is TGTGCCAGCAGCCAAGGGGGACAGGGAAAAGAGACCCAGTACTTC. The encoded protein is CASSQGGQGKETQYF.

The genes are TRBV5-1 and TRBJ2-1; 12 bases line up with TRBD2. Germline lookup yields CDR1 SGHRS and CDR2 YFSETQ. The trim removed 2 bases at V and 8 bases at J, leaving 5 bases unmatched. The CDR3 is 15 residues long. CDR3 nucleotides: TGCGCCAGCAGCTTAACTAGCGGGGGGAGGGATGAGCAGTTCTTC. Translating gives CASSLTSGGRDEQFF.

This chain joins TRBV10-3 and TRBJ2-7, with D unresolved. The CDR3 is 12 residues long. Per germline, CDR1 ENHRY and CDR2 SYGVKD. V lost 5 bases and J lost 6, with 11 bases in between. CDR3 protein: CAISPMRGEQYF. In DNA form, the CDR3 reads TGTGCCATCAGTCCGATGCGCGGCGAGCAGTACTTC.